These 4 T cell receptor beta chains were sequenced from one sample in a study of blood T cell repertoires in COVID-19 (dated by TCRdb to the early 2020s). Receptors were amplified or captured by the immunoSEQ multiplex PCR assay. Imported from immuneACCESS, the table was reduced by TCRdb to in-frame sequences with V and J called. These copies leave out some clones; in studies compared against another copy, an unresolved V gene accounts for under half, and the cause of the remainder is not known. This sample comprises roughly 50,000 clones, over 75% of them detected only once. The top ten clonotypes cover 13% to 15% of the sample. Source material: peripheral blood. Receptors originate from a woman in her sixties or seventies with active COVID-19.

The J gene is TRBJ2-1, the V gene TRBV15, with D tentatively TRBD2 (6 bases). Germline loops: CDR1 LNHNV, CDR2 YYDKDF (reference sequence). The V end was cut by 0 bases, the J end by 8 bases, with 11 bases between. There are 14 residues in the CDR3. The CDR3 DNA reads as TGTGCCACCAGCAGAGATGCCGGGAGCTATGAGCAGTTCTTC. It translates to CATSRDAGSYEQFF.

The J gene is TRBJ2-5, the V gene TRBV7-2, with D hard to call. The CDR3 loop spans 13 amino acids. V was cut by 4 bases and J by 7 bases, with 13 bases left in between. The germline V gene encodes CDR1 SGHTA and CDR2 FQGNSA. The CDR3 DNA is TGTGCCAGCAGCTACCAGATCTTTGGGACCCAGTACTTC. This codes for CASSYQIFGTQYF. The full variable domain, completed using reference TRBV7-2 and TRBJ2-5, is GAGVSQSPSNKVTEKGKDVELRCDPISGHTALYWYRQSLGQGLEFLIYFQGNSAPDKSGLPSDRFSAERTGGSVSTLTIQRTQQEDSAVYLCASSYQIFGTQYFGPGTRLLVL.

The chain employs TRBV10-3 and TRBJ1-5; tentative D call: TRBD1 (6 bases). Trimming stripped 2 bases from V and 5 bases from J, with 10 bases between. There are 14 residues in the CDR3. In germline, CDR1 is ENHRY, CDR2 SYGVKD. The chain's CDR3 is CAISENRADQPQHF. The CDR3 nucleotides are TGTGCCATCAGTGAGAACAGGGCAGATCAGCCCCAGCATTTT.

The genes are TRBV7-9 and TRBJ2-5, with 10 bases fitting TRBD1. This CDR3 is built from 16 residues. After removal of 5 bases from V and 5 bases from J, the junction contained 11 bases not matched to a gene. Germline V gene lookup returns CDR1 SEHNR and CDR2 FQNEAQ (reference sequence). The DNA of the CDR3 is TGTGCCAGCAGCAAAGGCCGGGACAGGGGACAGGAGACCCAGTACTTC. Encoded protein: CASSKGRDRGQETQYF.